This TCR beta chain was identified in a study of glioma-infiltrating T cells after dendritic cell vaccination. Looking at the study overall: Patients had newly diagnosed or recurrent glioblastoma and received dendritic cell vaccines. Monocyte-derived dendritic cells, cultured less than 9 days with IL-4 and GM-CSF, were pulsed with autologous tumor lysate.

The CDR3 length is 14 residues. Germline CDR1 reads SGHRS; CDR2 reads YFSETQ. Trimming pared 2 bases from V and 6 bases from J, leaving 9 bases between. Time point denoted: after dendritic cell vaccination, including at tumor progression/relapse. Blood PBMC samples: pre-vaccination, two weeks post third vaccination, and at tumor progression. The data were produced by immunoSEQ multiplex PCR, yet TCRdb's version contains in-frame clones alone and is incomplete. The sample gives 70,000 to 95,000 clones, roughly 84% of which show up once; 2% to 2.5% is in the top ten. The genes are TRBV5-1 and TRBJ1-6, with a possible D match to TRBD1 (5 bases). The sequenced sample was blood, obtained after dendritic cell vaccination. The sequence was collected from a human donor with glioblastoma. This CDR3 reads CASSLVGANSPLHF. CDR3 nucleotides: TGCGCCAGCAGCTTAGTAGGGGCTAATTCACCCCTCCACTTT.